Ten or more counts support the clone carrying this TCR beta chain. As yet, its antigen is unknown. Patients selected for sequencing had displayed CD8+CD57+ cell expansion by flow cytometry. At the time of blood sampling, patients had not yet received any therapy. The data were obtained in a study of CD8+CD57+ T cells in acquired aplastic anemia. Study overall: The DNA of sorted CD4+ and CD8+ cells averaged about 3 ug.

The template for TCR beta VDJ and CDR3 sequence profiling was genomic DNA. MiXCR, run by TCRdb on the reads, gives a single entry per CDR3 protein. The sample holds 150,000 to 200,000 distinct CDR3 sequences, 40% to 60% seen once. Study conclusions and caveats: Comparison of patients with controls identified around 28 shared CD8+ CDR3 sequences.

Germline CDR1 SQVTM, CDR2 ANQGSEA. The CDR3 runs to 18 residues. Trimming took off 3 bases at V and 4 bases at J, with 28 bases between the two ends. The chain uses TRBV29-1 and TRBJ2-7, with D perhaps TRBD1 (6 bases). This receptor was obtained from a human donor with aplastic anemia. Material for sequencing was sorted CD4+, CD8+, or CD8+CD57+ T cells (not recorded which) from PBMCs. This chain's CDR3 is CSVELVSPTGTYLYEQYF. The CDR3 DNA reads TGCAGCGTTGAGTTGGTCTCGCCGACCGGGACATACCTTTACGAGCAGTACTTC.